This record covers a single T cell receptor beta chain. Its antigen remains undetermined. The sample holds no much larger clone one base away, and base qualities are not on file. These data belong to a study of CD8 T cells in ankylosing spondylitis (TCRdb year 2017). Study-level background: The study profiled T cell receptor beta repertoires in healthy donors and ankylosing spondylitis patients to find disease-linked TCR variants. The full study cohort was made up of about 25 ankylosing spondylitis patients and 108 healthy donors. Peripheral blood was sampled, and synovial fluid was also collected from ankylosing spondylitis patients.

On the study overall, not on this receptor specifically: A TCR beta motif made up of several highly homologous amino acid variants appeared to be characteristic of blood from ankylosing spondylitis patients. The disease-linked clones were reported as significantly enriched in matched synovial fluid samples from ankylosing spondylitis patients. Some TCR beta motif variants had previously been reported in synovial fluid and blood of reactive arthritis patients, which suggested common disease-initiation mechanisms. A CD8+ phenotype was shown by the disease-linked clones, which were found at relatively low frequencies in peripheral blood.

V is reduced by 3 bases and J by 7 bases, leaving a spacing of 12 bases between them. CDR1 and CDR2, per the germline V gene (reference sequence), are LNHNV and YYDKDF. Counted from cysteine to phenylalanine, this CDR3 has 14 amino acids. Kept here is only the CDR3 DNA, which spans 42 bases and is read in frame from base 1. Sequencing was performed on an Illumina HiSeq 2500. Quantitative 5'-RACE with molecular barcodes was used to prepare TCR beta libraries. As for how the authors treated the data: To identify disease-linked TCR variants, a new computational method was used, one built on a probabilistic model of VDJ rearrangement. In-frame beta chains were kept once TCRdb had trimmed the public reads at Q25 with fastp and called clones with MiXCR. Each record represents a unique CDR3 protein, reported with the most common genes and DNA among its rows. TCRdb assigned the V and J calls; the authors' analysis was not used. The sample profile shows 650,000 to 800,000 distinct CDR3 sequences; around 20% of them were found once. The top ten clones comprise under 20% of the sample.

The V gene is TRBV15 and the J gene is TRBJ1-4; the D segment cannot be called with confidence. The sample taken for sequencing was blood, either unsorted or a sorted T cell fraction (not recorded which). The receptor comes from a male donor with ankylosing spondylitis. The CDR3 sequence is CATSSDLGVEKLFF. Read as DNA, the sequence is TGTGCCACCAGCAGTGACCTAGGAGTTGAAAAACTGTTTTTT.